This note documents a single TCR beta chain sequence. This sample stems from a study of CD8 T cells in Susac syndrome. Looking at the study overall: The Susac syndrome patients were therapy-naive, on corticosteroids, or on intravenous immunoglobulin alone at blood draw.

All included Susac syndrome patients satisfied recently defined diagnostic criteria for definite or probable disease. Negative isolation was used for CD8+ and CD4+ T cells and FACS enrichment for TEMRA cells. Per germline, CDR1 GTSNPN and CDR2 SVGIG (reference sequence). Between the trimmed V and J ends, which lost 3 bases and 2 bases, there was a span of 13 bases. This CDR3 is 14 amino acids long. RNA in amounts of roughly 0.5 to 1 ug was reverse transcribed with random hexamers. The immunoSEQ assay covered 54 Vbeta and 13 Jbeta segments for CDR3. MiXCR, applied by TCRdb to the immunoSEQ multiplex PCR reads, yields one record per CDR3 protein. The table includes over 150,000 distinct CDR3 sequences, 85% to 95% detected once.

The sequence was obtained from a human donor with Susac syndrome. The chain uses TRBV30 and TRBJ1-2; D call uncertain. The sample consisted of CD4+ T cells from PBMCs. CDR3 residues: CAWRRQAGNYGYTF. In DNA form, the CDR3 reads TGTGCCTGGAGAAGGCAGGCAGGAAACTATGGCTACACCTTC.